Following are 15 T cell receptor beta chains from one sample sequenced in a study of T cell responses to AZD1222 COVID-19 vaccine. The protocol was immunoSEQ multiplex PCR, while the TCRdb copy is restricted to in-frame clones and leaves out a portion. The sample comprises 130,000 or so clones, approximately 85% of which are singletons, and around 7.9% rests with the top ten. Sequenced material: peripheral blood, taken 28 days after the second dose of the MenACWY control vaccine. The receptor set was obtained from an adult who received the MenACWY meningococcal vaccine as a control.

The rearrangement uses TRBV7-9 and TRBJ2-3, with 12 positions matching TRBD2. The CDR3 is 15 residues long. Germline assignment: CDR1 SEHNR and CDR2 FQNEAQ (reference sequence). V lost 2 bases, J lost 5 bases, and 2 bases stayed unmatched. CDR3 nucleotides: TGTGCCAGCAGCTTATTGGGACTAGCGGGAGATACGCAGTATTTT. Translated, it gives CASSLLGLAGDTQYF.

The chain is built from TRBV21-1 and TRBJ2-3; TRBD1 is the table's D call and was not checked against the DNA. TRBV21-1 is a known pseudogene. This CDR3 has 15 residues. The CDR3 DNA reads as TGTGCCACCCTCAGGGCCGTCTCCCGAACAGATACGCAGTATTTT. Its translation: CATLRAVSRTDTQYF.

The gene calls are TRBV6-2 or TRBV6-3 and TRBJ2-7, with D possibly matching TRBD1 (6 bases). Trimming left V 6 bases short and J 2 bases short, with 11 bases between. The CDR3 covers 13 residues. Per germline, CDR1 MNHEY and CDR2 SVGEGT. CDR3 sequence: CASSSGHPYEQYF. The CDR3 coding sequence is TGTGCCAGCAGCTCGGGACACCCCTACGAGCAGTACTTC.

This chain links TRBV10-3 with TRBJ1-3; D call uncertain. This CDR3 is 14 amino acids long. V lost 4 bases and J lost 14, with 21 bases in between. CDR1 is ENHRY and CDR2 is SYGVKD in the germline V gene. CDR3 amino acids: CAISGGEGPHSVYF. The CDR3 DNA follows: TGTGCCATCAGTGGAGGCGAAGGTCCCCACTCCGTATATTTT.

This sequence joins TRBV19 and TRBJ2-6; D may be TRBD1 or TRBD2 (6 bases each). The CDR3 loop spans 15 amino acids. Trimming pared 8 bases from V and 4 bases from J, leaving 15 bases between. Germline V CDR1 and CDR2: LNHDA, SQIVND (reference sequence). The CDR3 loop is CASRPRGRGANVLTF. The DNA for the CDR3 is TGTGCCAGTCGTCCCCGGGGGCGAGGGGCCAACGTCCTGACTTTC. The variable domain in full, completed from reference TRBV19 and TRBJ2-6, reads DGGITQSPKYLFRKEGQNVTLSCEQNLNHDAMYWYRQDPGQGLRLIYYSQIVNDFQKGDIAEGYSVSREKKESFPLTVTSAQKNPTAFYLCASRPRGRGANVLTFGAGSRLTVL.

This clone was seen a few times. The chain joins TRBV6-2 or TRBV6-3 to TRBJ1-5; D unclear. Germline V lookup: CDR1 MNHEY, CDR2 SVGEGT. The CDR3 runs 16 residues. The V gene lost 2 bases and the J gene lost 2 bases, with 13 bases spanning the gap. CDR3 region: CASSYHVSKGNQPQHF. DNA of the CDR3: TGTGCCAGCAGTTACCACGTTTCGAAGGGCAATCAGCCCCAGCATTTT.

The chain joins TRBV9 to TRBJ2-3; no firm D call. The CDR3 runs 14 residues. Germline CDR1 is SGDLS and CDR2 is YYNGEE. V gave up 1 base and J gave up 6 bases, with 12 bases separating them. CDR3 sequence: CASSVREGRDTQYF. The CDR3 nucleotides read TGTGCCAGCAGCGTAAGGGAAGGCAGGGATACGCAGTATTTT.

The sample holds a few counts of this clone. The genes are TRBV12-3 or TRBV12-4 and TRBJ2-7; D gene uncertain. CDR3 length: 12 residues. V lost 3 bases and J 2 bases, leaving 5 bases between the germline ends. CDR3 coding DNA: TGTGCCAGCAGTTTCGGAACCTACGAGCAGTACTTC. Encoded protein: CASSFGTYEQYF.

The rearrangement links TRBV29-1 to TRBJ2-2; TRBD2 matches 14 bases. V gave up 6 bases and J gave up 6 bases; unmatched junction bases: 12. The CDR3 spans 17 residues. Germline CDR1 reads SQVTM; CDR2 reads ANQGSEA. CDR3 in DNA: TGCAGCGTGGCGACTAGCGGGGGGGCAAGGGGCCCCGGGGAGCTGTTTTTT. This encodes CSVATSGGARGPGELFF.

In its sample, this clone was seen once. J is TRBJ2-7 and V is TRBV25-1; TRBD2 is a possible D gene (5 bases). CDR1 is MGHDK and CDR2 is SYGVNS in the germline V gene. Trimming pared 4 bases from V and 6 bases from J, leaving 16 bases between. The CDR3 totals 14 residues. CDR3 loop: CASSVAGSLGEQYF. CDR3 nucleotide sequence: TGTGCCAGCAGTGTCGCGGGCTCGTTGGGCGAGCAGTACTTC.

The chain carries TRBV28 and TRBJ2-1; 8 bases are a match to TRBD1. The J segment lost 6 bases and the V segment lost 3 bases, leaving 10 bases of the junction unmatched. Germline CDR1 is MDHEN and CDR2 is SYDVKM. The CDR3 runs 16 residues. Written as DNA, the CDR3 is TGTGCCAGCAGTTTCCCCGACAGGGGTATGTTCAATGAGCAGTTCTTC. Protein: CASSFPDRGMFNEQFF. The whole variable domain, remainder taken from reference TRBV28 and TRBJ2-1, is DVKVTQSSRYLVKRTGEKVFLECVQDMDHENMFWYRQDPGLGLRLIYFSYDVKMKEKGDIPEGYSVSREKKERFSLILESASTNQTSMYLCASSFPDRGMFNEQFFGPGTRLTVL.

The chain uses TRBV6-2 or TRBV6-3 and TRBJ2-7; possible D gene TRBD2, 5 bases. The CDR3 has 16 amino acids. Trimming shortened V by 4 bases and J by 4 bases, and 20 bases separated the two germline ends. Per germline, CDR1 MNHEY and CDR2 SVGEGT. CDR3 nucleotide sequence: TGTGCCAGCAGTTCTTTTCGTACCTCCGGGAAATACGAGCAGTACTTC. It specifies CASSSFRTSGKYEQYF.

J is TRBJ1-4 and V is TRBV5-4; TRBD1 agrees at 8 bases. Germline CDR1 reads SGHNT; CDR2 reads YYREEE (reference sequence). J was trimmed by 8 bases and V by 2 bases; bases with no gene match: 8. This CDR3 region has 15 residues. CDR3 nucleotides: TGTGCCAGCAGCTTTAAAACAGGGGGAAGAGAAAAACTGTTTTTT. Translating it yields CASSFKTGGREKLFF.

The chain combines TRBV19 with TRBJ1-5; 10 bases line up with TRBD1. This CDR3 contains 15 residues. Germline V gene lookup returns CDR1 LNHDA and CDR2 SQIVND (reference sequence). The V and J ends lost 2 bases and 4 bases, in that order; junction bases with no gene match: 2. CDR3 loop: CASSISGQGNQPQHF. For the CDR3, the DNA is TGTGCCAGTAGTATATCGGGACAGGGGAATCAGCCCCAGCATTTT.

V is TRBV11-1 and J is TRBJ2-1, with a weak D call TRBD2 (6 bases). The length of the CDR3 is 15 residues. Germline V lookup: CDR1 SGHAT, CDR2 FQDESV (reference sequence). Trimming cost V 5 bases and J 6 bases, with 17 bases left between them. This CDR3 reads CASSPGTEGINEQFF. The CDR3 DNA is TGTGCCAGCAGCCCGGGGACGGAGGGTATCAATGAGCAGTTCTTC.